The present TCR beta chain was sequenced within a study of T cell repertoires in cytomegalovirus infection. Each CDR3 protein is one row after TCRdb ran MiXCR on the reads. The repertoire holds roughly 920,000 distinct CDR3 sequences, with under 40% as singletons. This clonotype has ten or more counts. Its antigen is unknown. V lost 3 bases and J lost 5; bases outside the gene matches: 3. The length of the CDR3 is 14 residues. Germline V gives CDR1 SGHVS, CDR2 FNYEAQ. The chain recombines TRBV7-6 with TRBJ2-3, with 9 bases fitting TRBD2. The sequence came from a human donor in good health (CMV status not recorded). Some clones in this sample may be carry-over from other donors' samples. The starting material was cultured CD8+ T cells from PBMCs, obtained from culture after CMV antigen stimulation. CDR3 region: CASSFKLAGDTQYF. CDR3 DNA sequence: TGTGCCAGCAGCTTTAAACTAGCGGGAGATACGCAGTATTTT.